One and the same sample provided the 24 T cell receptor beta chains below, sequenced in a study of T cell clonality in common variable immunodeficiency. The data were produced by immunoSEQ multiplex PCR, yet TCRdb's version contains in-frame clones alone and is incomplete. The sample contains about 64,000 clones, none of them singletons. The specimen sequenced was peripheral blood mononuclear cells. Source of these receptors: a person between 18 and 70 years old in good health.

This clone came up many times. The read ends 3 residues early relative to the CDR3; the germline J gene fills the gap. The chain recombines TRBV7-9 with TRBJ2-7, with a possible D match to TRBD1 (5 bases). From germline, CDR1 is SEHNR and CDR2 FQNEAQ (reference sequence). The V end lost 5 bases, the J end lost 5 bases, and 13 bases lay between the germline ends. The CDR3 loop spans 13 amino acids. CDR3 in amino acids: CASSPARVNEQYF. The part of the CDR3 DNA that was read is TGTGCCAGCAGCCCTGCCAGGGTCAACGAG. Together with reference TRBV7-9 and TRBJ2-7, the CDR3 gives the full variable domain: DTGVSQNPRHKITKRGQNVTFRCDPISEHNRLYWYRQTLGQGPEFLTYFQNEAQLEKSRLLSDRFSAERPKGSFSTLEIQRTEQGDSAMYLCASSPARVNEQYFGPGTRLTVT.

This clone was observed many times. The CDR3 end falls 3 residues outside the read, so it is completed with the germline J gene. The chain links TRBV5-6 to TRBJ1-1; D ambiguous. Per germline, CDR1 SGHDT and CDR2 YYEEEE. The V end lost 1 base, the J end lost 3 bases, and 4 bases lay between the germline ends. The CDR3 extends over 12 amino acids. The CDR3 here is CASSLQYTEAFF. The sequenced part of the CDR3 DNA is TGTGCCAGCAGCTTGCAGTACACTGAA.

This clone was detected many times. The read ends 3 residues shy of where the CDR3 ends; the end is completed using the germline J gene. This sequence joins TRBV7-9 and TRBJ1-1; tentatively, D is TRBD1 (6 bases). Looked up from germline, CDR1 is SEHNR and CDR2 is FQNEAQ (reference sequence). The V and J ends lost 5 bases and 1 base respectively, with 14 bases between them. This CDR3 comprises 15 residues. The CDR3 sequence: CASSPSWGPNTEAFF. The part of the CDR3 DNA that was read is TGTGCCAGCAGCCCGAGCTGGGGGCCGAACACTGAA.

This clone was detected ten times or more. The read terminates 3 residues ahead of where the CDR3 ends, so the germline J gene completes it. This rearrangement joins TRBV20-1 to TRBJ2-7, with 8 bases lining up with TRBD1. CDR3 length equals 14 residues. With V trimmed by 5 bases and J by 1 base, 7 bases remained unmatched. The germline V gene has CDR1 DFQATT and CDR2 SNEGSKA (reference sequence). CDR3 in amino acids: CSAFQGQGSYEQYF. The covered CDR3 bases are TGCAGTGCTTTTCAAGGACAGGGATCCTACGAG.

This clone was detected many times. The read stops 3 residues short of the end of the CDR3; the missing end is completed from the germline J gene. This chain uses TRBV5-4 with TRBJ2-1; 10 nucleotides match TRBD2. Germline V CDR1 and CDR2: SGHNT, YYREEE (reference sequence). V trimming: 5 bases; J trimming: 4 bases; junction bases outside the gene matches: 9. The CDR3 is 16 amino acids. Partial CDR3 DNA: TGTGCCAGCAGTTTCAATAGCGGGGGGAAATACAATGAG. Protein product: CASSFNSGGKYNE. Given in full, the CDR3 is CASSFNSGGKYNEQFF.

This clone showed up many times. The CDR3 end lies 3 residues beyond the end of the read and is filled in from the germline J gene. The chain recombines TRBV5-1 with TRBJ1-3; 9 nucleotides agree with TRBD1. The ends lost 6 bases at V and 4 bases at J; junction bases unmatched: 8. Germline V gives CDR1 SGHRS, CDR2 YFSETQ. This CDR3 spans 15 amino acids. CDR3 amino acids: CASTTGGAGGNTIYF. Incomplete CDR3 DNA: TGCGCCAGCACCACAGGGGGCGCGGGCGGAAACACC.

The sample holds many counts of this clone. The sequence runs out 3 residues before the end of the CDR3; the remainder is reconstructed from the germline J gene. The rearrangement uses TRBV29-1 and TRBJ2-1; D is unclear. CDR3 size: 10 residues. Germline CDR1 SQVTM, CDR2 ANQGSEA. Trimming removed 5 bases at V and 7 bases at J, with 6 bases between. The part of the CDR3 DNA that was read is TGCAGCGTTAGGTGGAATGAG. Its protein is CSVRWNE. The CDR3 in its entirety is CSVRWNEQFF.

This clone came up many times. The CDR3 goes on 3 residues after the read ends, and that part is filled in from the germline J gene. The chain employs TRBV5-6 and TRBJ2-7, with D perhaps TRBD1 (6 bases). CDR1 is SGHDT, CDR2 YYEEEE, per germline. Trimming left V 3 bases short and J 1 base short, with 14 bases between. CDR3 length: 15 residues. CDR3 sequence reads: CASSSETGESYEQYF. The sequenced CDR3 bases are TGTGCCAGCAGCTCCGAGACAGGCGAATCCTACGAG.

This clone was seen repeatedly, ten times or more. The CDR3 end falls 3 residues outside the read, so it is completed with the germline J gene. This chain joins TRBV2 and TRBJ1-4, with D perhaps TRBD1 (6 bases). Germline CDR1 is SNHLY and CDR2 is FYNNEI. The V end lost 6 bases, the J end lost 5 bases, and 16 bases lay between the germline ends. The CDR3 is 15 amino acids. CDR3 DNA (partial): TGTGCCAGCAGGACTACGGGACACAGAAATGAAAAA. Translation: CASRTTGHRNEK. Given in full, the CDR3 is CASRTTGHRNEKLFF. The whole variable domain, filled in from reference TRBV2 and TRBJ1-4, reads EPEVTQTPSHQVTQMGQEVILRCVPISNHLYFYWYRQILGQKVEFLVSFYNNEISEKSEIFDDQFSVERPDGSNFTLKIRSTKLEDSAMYFCASRTTGHRNEKLFFGSGTQLSVL.

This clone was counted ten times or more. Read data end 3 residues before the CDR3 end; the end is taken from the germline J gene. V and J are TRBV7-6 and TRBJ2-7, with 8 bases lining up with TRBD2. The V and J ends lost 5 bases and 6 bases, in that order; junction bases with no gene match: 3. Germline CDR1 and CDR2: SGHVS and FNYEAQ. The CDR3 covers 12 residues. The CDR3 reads CASSPTSGEQYF. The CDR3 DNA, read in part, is TGTGCCAGCAGCCCTACTAGCGGCGAG. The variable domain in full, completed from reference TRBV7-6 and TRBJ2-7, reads GAGVSQSPRYKVTKRGQDVALRCDPISGHVSLYWYRQALGQGPEFLTYFNYEAQQDKSGLPNDRFSAERPEGSISTLTIQRTEQRDSAMYRCASSPTSGEQYFGPGTRLTVT.

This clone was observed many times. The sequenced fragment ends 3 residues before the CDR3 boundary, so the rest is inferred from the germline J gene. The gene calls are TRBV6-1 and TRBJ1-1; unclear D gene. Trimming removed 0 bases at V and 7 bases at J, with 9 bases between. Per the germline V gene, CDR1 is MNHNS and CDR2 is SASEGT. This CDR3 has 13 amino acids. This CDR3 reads CASSEAEGYEAFF. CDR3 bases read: TGTGCCAGCAGTGAAGCAGAGGGTTATGAA.

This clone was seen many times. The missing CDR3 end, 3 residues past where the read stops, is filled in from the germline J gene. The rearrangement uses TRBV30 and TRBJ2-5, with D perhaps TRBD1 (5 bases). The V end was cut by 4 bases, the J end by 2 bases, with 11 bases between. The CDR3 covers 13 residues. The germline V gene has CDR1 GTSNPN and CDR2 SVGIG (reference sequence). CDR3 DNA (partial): TGTGCCTGGATCAGTAGGGGACAAGAGACC. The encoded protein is CAWISRGQET. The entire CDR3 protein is CAWISRGQETQYF.

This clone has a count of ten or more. The CDR3 loop is CASRHQRGVSEAFF. The CDR3 DNA, read in part, is TGTGCCAGCAGGCACCAAAGGGGTGTCTCTGAA. The V gene is TRBV12-3 or TRBV12-4, the J gene TRBJ1-1, with D possibly being TRBD1 (5 bases). The CDR3 extends 3 residues past the end of the read, so its final part is completed from the germline J gene. V lost 6 bases, J lost 6 bases, and 17 bases lay in between. The CDR3 totals 14 residues.

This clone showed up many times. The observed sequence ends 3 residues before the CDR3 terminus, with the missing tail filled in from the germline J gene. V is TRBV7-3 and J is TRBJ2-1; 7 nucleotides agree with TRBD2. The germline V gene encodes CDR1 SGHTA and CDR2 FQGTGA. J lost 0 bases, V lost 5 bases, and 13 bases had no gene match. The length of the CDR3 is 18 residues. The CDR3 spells CASSLLSLAGDSYNEQFF. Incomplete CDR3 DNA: TGTGCCAGCAGCCTACTTTCTTTAGCGGGTGACTCCTACAATGAG. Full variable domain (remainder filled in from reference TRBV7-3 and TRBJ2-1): GAGVSQTPSNKVTEKGKYVELRCDPISGHTALYWYRQSLGQGPEFLIYFQGTGAADDSGLPNDRFFAVRPEGSVSTLKIQRTERGDSAVYLCASSLLSLAGDSYNEQFFGPGTRLTVL.

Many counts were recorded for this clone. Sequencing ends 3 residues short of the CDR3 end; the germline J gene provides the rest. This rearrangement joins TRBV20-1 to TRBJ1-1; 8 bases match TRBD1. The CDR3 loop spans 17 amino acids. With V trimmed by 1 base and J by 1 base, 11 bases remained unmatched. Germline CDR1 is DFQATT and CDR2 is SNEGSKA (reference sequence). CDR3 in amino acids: CSARVPLSDRANTEAFF. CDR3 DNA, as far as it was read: TGCAGTGCTAGAGTTCCACTCTCGGACAGGGCGAACACTGAA.

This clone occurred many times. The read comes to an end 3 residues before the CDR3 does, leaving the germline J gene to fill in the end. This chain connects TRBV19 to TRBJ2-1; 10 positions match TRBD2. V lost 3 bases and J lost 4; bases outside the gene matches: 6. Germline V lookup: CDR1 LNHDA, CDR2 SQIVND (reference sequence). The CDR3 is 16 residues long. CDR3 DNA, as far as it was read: TGTGCCAGTAGTATGGGAGAACTAGCGGGGTACAATGAG. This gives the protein CASSMGELAGYNE. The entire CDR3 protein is CASSMGELAGYNEQFF.

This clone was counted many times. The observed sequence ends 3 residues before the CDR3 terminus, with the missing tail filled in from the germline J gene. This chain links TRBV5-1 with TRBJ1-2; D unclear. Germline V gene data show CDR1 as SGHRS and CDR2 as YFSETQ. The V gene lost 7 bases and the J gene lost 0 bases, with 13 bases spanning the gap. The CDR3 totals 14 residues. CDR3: CASYLGEANYGYTF. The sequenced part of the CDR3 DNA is TGCGCCAGCTATCTCGGGGAAGCTAACTATGGC.

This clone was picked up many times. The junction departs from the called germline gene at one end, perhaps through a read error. CDR3 amino acids: CASSEVTGSTDAQYF. The covered CDR3 bases are TGTGCCAGCAGTGAAGTCACAGGGAGCACAGATGCG. V gene TRBV6-1 combines with J gene TRBJ2-3, with a weak D call TRBD1 (6 bases). The read ends 3 residues early relative to the CDR3; the germline J gene fills the gap. The V gene's germline CDR1 is MNHNS and CDR2 SASEGT. The CDR3 sequence is 15 residues long.

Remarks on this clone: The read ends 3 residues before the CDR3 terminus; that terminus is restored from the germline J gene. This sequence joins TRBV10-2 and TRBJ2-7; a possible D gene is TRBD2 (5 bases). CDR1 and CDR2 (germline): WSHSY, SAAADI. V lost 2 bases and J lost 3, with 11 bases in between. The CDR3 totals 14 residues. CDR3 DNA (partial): TGCGCCAGCAGTGAGCGGAGGAGACTCTACGAG. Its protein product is CASSERRRLYE. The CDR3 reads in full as CASSERRRLYEQYF.

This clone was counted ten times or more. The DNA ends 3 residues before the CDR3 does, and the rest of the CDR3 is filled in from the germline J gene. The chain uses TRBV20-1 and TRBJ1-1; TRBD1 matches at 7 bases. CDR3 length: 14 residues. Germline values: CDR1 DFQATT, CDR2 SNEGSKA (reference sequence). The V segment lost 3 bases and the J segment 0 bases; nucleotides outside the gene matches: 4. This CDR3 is CSARRGHMNTEAFF. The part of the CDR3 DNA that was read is TGCAGTGCTAGGAGGGGGCATATGAACACTGAA.

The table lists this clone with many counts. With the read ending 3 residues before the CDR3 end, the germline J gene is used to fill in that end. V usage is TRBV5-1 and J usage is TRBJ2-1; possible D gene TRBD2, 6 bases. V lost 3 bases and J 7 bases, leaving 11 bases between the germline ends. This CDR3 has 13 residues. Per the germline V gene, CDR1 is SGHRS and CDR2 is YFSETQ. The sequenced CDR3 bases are TGCGCCAGCAGCTCCGGGACTGTTAATGAG. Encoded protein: CASSSGTVNE. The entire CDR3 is CASSSGTVNEQFF.

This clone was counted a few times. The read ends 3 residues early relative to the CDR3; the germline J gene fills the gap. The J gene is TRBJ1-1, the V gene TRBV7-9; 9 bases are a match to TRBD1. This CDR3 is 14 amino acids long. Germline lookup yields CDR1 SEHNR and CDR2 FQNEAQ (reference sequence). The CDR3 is CASSPDRGSEKAFF. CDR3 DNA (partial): TGTGCCAGCAGTCCCGACAGGGGGTCTGAAAAA.

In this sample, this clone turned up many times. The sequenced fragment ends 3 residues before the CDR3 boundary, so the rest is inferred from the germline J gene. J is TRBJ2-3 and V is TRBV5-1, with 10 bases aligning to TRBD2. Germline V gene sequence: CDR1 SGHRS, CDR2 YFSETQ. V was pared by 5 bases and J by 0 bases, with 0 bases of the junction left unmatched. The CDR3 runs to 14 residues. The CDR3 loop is CASRTSGSTDTQYF. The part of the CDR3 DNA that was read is TGCGCCAGCAGGACTAGCGGGAGCACAGATACG.

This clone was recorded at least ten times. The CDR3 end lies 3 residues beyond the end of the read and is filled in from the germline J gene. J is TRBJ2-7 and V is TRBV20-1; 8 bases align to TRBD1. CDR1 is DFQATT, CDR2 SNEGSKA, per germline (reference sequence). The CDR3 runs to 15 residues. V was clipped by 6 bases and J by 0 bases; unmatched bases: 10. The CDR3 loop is CSARGQALHSYEQYF. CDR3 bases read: TGCAGTGCCCGGGGACAGGCCCTCCACTCCTACGAG.